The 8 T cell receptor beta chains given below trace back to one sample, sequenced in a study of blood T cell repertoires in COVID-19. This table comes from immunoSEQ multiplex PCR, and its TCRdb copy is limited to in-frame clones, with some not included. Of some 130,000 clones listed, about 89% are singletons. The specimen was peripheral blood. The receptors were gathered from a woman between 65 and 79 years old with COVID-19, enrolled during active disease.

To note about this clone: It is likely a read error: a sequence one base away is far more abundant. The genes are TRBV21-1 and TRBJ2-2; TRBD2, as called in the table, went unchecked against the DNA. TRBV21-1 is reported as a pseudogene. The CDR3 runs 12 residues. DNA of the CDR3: TGTGCCAGCAGCGCCCGGGCCGGGGAGCTGTTTTTT. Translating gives CASSARAGELFF.

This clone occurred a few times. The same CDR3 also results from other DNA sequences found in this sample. CDR3 DNA sequence: TGTGCCAGCAGTGAAAGGGGGATTAGCAATCAGCCCCAGCATTTT. Translating gives CASSERGISNQPQHF. The J gene is TRBJ1-5, the V gene TRBV2; possible D gene TRBD1, 6 bases. CDR3 size: 15 residues. Germline assignment: CDR1 SNHLY and CDR2 FYNNEI. V lost 2 bases and J lost 0, with 8 bases in between. The full variable domain, in which reference TRBV2 and TRBJ1-5 provide the parts outside the CDR3, is EPEVTQTPSHQVTQMGQEVILRCVPISNHLYFYWYRQILGQKVEFLVSFYNNEISEKSEIFDDQFSVERPDGSNFTLKIRSTKLEDSAMYFCASSERGISNQPQHFGDGTRLSIL.

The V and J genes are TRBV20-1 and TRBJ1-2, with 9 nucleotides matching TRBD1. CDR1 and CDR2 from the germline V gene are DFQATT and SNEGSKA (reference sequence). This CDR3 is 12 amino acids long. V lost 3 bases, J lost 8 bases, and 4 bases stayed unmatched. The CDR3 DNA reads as TGCAGTGCTAGTAGACAGGGGGAGGGCTACACCTTC. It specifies CSASRQGEGYTF.

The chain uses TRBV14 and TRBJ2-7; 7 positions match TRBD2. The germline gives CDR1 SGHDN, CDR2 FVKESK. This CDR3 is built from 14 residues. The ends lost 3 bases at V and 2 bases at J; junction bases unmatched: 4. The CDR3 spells CASSHSSGPYEQYF. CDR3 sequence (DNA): TGTGCCAGCAGCCACTCTAGCGGTCCCTACGAGCAGTACTTC.

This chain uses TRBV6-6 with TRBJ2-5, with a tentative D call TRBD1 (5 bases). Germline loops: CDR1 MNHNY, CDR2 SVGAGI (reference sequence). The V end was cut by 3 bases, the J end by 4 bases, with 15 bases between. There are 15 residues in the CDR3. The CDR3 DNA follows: TGTGCCAGCAGTTATGTTGGGCAGGGCCCAGAGACCCAGTACTTC. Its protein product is CASSYVGQGPETQYF.

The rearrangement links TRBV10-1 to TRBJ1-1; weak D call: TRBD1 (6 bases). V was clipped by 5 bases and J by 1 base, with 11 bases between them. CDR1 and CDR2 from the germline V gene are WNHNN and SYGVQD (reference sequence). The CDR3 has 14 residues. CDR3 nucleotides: TGCGCCAGCAGTTTCCAGGGGAAGAACACTGAAGCTTTCTTT. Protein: CASSFQGKNTEAFF.

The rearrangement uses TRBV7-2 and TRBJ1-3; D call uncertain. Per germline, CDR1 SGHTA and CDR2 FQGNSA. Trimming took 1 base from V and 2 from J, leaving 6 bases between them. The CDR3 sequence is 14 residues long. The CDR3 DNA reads TGTGCCAGCAGCTTAGGAGGGACTGGAAACACCATATATTTT. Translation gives CASSLGGTGNTIYF.

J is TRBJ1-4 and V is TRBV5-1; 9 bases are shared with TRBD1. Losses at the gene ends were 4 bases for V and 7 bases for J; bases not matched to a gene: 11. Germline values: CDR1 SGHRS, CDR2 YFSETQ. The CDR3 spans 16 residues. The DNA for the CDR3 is TGCGCCAGCAGCATTGGATATGGGACAGGGAGTGAAAAACTGTTTTTT. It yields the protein CASSIGYGTGSEKLFF.